This T cell receptor beta chain was captured in a study of control samples from healthy donors and cancer patients. Clones were sequenced by immunoSEQ multiplex PCR, and TCRdb holds only the in-frame ones, with some missing. This repertoire shows roughly 120,000 clones, roughly 91% found once; its top ten account for more than 1.5%. This CDR3 contains 14 residues. Germline V CDR1 and CDR2: MDHEN, SYDVKM. Trimming cost V 7 bases and J 6 bases, with 19 bases left between them. This chain uses TRBV28 with TRBJ2-7, with D tentatively TRBD1 (6 bases). This TCR came from a man aged 50-59 years with head and neck cancer. Sequencing was carried out using PBMCs. The CDR3, as DNA: TGTGCCAGCACCGCCTTTCCAGGGGTAGGCGAGCAGTACTTC. This codes for CASTAFPGVGEQYF.